This entry features one T cell receptor beta chain sequence. This record comes from a study of cytomegalovirus exposure and HLA in healthy donors. V shed 6 bases and J 3 bases; nucleotides not matched to a gene: 11. Germline CDR1 KGHSH, CDR2 LQKENI. The length of the CDR3 is 16 residues. The PCR employed 60 Vbeta primers together with 13 Jbeta primers. Sequencing used immunoSEQ multiplex PCR; TCRdb keeps in-frame clones, though not all of them. This sample has some 190,000 clones; over 80% occur once, and the top ten carry about 1.2%. The TCR originated in a boy younger than 10 in good health and CMV-seronegative. The chain recombines TRBV18 with TRBJ2-7; 10 bases match TRBD1. The sequencing sample was made of PBMCs. The CDR3 DNA sequence: TGTGCCAGCTCGCCTCGACAGGGGGCAGGGATCTACGAGCAGTACTTC. It is translated as CASSPRQGAGIYEQYF.